Included here is one T cell receptor beta chain sequence, with context. Within a library made for alpha chains, this beta chain is off target, and its count is uninformative. TCRdb independently ran MiXCR on the 5' RACE reads; one entry per CDR3 protein. In the table there are roughly 3,500 distinct CDR3 sequences, over 25% of which are singletons. The time point is: sample taken at primary tumor resection. TCRs were sequenced from unsorted whole RNA of tumor, nontumor lung or PBMC. Donors were roughly 72 untreated early-stage non-small cell lung cancer patients. The sample is drawn from a study of spatial heterogeneity in lung cancer. On the study more broadly: Among detected sequences, beta-chain ones consistently exceeded alpha-chain ones in number. Across the raw uncorrected reads, a unique TCR and UMI combination was observed, on average, more than ten times.

The CDR3 loop spans 13 amino acids. V lost 5 bases to trimming and J lost 8 bases, with 16 bases between them. Per germline, CDR1 GTSNPN and CDR2 SVGIG (reference sequence). Here the sequenced sample was PBMCs, taken at surgery. The TCR sequence derives from a female donor with early-stage non-small cell lung cancer. The chain combines TRBV30 with TRBJ2-1; D not certain. The CDR3 DNA reads as TGTGCCTGGGTCCCTAGGGTGGCCCATGAGCAGTTCTTC. Protein sequence: CAWVPRVAHEQFF.